Below, one T cell receptor beta chain is given with its context. This CDR3 contains 14 residues. Trimming cost V 11 bases and J 2 bases, with 15 bases left between them. Germline assignment: CDR1 MNHEY and CDR2 SVGAGI. Method: immunoSEQ multiplex PCR; TCRdb's copy keeps in-frame clones and lacks some. The sample lists 120,000 or so clones; roughly 85% were seen once. The sample originates from a study of blood T cell repertoires in COVID-19. Specimen: peripheral blood. The origin of this receptor is a human donor in a cohort sampled during active COVID-19. V gene TRBV6-5 combines with J gene TRBJ2-2; maybe TRBD2 (6 bases). In DNA form, the CDR3 reads TGTGCCTCCCACCGGGGGATAAACACCGGGGAGCTGTTTTTT. Translated: CASHRGINTGELFF.